The entry below describes one T cell receptor beta chain. Its antigen specificity is not known. No qualities accompany the bases; no much larger clone lies one base away. Taken from the germline V gene (reference sequence), the CDR1 and CDR2 loops are MNHEY and SMNVEV. The V end loses 8 bases and the J end loses 2 bases, and a stretch of 12 bases separates them. The CDR3 covers 13 residues, taking in both the cysteine and the phenylalanine. Kept here is only the CDR3 DNA, which spans 39 bases and is read in frame from base 1. TCRbeta CDR3 regions were amplified from genomic DNA by means of the immunoSEQ Assay, a bias-controlled multiplex PCR. The original pipeline was this. The number of nucleated cells in each sample was estimated from the amplification of reference gene primers within the assay. To quantify the absolute abundance of each unique TCRbeta CDR3 rearrangement, sequence reads were collapsed and filtered. For each sample, productive Simpson clonality was calculated as the square root of Simpson's diversity index over productive rearrangements. TCRdb carries this immuneACCESS record with in-frame sequences only. Its versions omit some clonotypes, under half of them owing to an unresolved V gene in the studies checked, with the rest unexplained. V and J calls and clone size are as listed in that table; D and trimming were resolved from the DNA. The sample contains approximately 150,000 clones, 85% to 95% of them found a single time. The ten largest clones capture under 2% of the sample.

In Seattle, one collaborating source enrolled patients while the infection was active and tracked those patients longitudinally over the course of disease. Whole blood was collected in K2EDTA tubes by collaborating institutions according to the institutions' own protocols. For TCRbeta analysis, collaborators shipped samples as frozen whole blood, isolated PBMCs, or DNA extracted from either of those sample types. The sample comes from a study of blood T cell repertoires in COVID-19 (TCRdb year 2020). As for the study more broadly: Samples covering the acute and convalescent phases of COVID-19 were provided by collaborators in the United States, Italy and Spain. The repertoires were released in a freely available public database intended as a resource for research on the immune response to SARS-CoV-2. Nearly every sample came with metadata listing a de-identified subject ID, COVID-19 status, age in years and sex. HLA class I and class II types, where available, came from metadata supplied by the sample provider rather than from assay-based typing. Subjects who had been exposed to COVID-19, were actively infected with it, or had recovered from it provided the deeply sampled blood TCRbeta repertoires that made up the dataset. The samples were drawn from two sources: the first 160 participants of the ongoing ImmuneRACE study, and some 1,300 subjects contributed by 6 global collaborators. The prospective study material was composed of cDNA or gDNA derived from T cells, B-cell-depleted T cells, or PBMCs. The paper's findings and limits, for the study overall: The amount of clinical and demographic metadata varied by source and participant and was provided uncurated.

The sequencing input was peripheral blood. This sequence uses TRBV27 and TRBJ1-1, with no confidently assigned D gene. This TCR was sampled from an older woman with COVID-19, enrolled during active disease. CDR3 sequence: CASGYTANTEAFF. At the DNA level, the sequence is TGTGCCAGCGGATATACAGCTAACACTGAAGCTTTCTTT.